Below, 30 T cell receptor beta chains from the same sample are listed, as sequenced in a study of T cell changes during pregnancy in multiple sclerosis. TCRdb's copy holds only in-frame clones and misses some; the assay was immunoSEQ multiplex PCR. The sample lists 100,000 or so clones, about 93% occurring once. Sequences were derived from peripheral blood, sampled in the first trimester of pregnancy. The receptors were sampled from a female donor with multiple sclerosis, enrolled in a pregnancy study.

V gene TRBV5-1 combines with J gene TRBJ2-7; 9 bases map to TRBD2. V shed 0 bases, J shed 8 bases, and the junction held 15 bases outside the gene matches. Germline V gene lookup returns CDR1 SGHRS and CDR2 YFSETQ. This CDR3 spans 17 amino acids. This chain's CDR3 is CASSLDPWRGGPSKQYF. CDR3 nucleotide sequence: TGCGCCAGCAGCTTGGACCCTTGGCGGGGGGGCCCAAGCAAGCAGTACTTC.

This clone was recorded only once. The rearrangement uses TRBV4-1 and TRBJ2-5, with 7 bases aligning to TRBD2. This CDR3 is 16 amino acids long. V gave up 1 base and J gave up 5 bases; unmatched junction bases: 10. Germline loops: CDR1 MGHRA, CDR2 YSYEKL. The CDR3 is CASSQGGRASIETQYF. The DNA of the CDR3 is TGCGCCAGCAGCCAAGGTGGGAGGGCTAGCATCGAGACCCAGTACTTC.

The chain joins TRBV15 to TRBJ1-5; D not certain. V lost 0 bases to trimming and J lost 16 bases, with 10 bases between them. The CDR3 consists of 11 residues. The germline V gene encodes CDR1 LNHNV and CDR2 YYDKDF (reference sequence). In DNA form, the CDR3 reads TGTGCCACCAGCAGAGATGAGGCTCGACATTTT. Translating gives CATSRDEARHF.

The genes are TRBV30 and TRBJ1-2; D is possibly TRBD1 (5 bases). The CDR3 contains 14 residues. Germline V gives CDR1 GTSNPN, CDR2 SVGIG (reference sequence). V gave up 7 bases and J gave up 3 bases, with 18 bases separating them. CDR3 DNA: TGTGCCTCGCGGTCTCCGCGACAGCACTATGGCTACACCTTC. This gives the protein CASRSPRQHYGYTF.

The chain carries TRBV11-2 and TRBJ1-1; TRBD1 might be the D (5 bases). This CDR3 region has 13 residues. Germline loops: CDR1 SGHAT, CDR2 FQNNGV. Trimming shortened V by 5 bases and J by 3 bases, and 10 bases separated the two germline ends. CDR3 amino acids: CASSPQGYTEAFF. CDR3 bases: TGTGCCAGCAGCCCCCAGGGTTACACTGAAGCTTTCTTT. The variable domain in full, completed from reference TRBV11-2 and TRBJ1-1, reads EAGVAQSPRYKIIEKRQSVAFWCNPISGHATLYWYQQILGQGPKLLIQFQNNGVVDDSQLPKDRFSAERLKGVDSTLKIQPAKLEDSAVYLCASSPQGYTEAFFGQGTRLTVV.

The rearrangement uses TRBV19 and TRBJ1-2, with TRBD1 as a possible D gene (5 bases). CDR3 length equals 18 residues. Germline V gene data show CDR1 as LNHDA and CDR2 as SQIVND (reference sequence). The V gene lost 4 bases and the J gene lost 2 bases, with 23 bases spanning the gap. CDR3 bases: TGTGCCAGTAGTAGGTCGGGGGTCCGACGGCAACAAAACTATGGCTACACCTTC. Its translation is CASSRSGVRRQQNYGYTF.

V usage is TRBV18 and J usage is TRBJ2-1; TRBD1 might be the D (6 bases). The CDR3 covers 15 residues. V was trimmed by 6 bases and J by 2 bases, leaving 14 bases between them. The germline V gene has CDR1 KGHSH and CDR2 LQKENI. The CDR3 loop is CASSSPWTAYNEQFF. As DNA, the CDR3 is TGTGCCAGCTCCTCACCATGGACAGCCTACAATGAGCAGTTCTTC.

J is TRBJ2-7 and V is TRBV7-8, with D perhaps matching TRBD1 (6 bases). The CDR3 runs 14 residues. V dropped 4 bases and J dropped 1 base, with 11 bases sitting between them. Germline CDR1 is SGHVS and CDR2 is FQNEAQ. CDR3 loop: CASSSTDRSYEQYF. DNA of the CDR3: TGTGCCAGCAGCTCCACCGACAGGTCCTACGAGCAGTACTTC. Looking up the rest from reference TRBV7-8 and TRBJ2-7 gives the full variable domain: GAGVSQSPRYKVAKRGQDVALRCDPISGHVSLFWYQQALGQGPEFLTYFQNEAQLDKSGLPSDRFFAERPEGSVSTLKIQRTQQEDSAVYLCASSSTDRSYEQYFGPGTRLTVT.

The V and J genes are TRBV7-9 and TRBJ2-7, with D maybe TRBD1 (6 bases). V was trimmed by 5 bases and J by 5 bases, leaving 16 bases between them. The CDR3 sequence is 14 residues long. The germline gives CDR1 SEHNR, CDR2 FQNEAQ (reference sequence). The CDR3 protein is CASSPQVGGHEQYF. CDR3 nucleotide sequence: TGTGCCAGCAGCCCACAGGTTGGGGGCCACGAGCAGTACTTC.

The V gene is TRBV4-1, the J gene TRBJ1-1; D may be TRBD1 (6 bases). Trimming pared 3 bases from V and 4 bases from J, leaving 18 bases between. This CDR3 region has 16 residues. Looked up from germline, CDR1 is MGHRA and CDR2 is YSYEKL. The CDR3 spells CASSQAPTGYGTEAFF. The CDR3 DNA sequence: TGCGCCAGCAGCCAGGCCCCGACAGGTTACGGCACTGAAGCTTTCTTT.

This CDR3 is CSVLGETQYF. DNA for the CDR3: TGCAGCGTTCTCGGAGAGACCCAGTACTTC. This chain joins TRBV29-1 and TRBJ2-5; D call uncertain. Germline V gene data show CDR1 as SQVTM and CDR2 as ANQGSEA. CDR3 length equals 10 residues. The V gene lost 5 bases and the J gene lost 4 bases, with 5 bases spanning the gap.

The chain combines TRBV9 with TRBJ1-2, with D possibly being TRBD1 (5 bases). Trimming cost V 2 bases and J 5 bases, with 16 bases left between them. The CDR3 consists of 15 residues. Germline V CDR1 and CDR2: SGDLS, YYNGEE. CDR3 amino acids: CASSVSRDGGYGYTF. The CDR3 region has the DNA TGTGCCAGCAGCGTTTCCCGGGACGGGGGATATGGCTACACCTTC.

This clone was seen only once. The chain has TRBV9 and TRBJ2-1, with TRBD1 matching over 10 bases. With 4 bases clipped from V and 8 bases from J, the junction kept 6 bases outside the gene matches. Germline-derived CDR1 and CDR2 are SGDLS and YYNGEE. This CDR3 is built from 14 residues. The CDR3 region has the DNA TGTGCCAGCAGCCTAGGGACAGGGGCAGATGAGCAGTTCTTC. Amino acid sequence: CASSLGTGADEQFF.

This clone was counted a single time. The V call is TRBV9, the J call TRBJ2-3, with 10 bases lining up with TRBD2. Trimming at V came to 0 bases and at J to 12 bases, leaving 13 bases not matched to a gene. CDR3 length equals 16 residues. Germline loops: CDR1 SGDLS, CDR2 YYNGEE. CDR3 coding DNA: TGTGCCAGCAGCGTAGGTCTGAGCGGGGGGGCAGGATCTCAGTATTTT. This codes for CASSVGLSGGAGSQYF.

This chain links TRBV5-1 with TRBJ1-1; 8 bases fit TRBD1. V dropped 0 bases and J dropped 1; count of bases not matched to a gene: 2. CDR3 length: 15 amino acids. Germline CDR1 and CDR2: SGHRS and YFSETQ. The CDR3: CASSLAGTGNTEAFF. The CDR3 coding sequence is TGCGCCAGCAGCTTGGCGGGGACAGGGAACACTGAAGCTTTCTTT.

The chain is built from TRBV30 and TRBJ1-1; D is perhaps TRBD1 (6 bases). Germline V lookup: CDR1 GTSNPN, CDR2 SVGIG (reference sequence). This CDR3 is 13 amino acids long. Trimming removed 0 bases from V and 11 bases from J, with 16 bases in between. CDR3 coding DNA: TGTGCCTGGAGTGTGGCCAGGGGCTCTTTTGCTTTCTTT. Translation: CAWSVARGSFAFF.

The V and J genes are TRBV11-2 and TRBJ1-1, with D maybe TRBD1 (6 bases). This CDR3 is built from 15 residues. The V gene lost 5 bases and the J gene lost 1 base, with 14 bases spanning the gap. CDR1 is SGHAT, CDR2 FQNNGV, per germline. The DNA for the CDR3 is TGTGCCAGCAGCATCCTGACAGGATCGAACACTGAAGCTTTCTTT. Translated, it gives CASSILTGSNTEAFF.

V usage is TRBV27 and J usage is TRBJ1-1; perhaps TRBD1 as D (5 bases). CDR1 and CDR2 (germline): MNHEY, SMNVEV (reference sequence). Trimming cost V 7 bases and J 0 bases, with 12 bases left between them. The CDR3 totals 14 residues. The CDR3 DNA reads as TGTGCCAGCATCCACGGGGGGATGAACACTGAAGCTTTCTTT. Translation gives CASIHGGMNTEAFF.

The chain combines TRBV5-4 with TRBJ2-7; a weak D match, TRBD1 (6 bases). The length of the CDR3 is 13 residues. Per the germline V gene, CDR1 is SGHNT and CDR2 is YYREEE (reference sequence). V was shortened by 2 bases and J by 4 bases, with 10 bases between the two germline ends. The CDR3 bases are TGTGCCAGCAGCTTCCACAGGGCTTACGAGCAGTACTTC. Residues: CASSFHRAYEQYF.

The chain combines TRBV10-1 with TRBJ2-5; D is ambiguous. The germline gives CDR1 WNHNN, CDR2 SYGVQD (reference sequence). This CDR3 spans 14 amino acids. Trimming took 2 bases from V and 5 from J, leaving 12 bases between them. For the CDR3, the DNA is TGCGCCAGCAGTGAGACCCCCGCCGGGGAGACCCAGTACTTC. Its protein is CASSETPAGETQYF.

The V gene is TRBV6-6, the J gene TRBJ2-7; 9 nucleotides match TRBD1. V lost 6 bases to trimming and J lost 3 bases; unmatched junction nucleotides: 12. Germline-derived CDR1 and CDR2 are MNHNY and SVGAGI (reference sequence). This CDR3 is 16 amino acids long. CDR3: CASSFTPGTGLYEQYF. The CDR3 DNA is TGTGCCAGCAGCTTCACACCCGGGACAGGGCTCTACGAGCAGTACTTC.

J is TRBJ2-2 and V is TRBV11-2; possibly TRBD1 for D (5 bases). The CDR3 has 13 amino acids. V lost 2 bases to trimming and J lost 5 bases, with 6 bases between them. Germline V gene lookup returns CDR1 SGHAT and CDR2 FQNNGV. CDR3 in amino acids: CASSLRGTGELFF. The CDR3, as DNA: TGTGCCAGCAGCTTAAGGGGAACCGGGGAGCTGTTTTTT. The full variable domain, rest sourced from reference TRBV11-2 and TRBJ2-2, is EAGVAQSPRYKIIEKRQSVAFWCNPISGHATLYWYQQILGQGPKLLIQFQNNGVVDDSQLPKDRFSAERLKGVDSTLKIQPAKLEDSAVYLCASSLRGTGELFFGEGSRLTVL.

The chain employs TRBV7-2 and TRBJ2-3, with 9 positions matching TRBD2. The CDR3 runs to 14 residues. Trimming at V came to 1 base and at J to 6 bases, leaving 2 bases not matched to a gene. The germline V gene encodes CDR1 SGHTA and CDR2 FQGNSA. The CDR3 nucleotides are TGTGCCAGCAGCTTAGGACTAGCGGTTGATACGCAGTATTTT. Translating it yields CASSLGLAVDTQYF.

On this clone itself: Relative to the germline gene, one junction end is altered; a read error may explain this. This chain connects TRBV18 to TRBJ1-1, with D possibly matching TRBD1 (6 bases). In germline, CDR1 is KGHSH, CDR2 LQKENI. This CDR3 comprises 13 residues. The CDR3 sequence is CASTPFRDTEAFF. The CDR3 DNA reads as TGTGCCAGCACACCGTTTAGGGACACCGAAGCTTTCTTT.

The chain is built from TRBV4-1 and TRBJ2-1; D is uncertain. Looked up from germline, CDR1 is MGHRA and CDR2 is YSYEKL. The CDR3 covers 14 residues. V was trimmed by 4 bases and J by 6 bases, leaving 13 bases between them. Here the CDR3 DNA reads TGCGCCAGCAGCCCCCGATCTGTCGGCAATGAGCAGTTCTTC. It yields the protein CASSPRSVGNEQFF.

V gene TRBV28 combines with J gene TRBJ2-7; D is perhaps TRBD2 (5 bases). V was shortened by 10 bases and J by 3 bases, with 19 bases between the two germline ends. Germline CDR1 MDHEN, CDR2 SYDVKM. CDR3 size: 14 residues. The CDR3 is CATRWSPGDYEQYF. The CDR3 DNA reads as TGTGCCACCAGGTGGTCCCCCGGGGACTACGAGCAGTACTTC.

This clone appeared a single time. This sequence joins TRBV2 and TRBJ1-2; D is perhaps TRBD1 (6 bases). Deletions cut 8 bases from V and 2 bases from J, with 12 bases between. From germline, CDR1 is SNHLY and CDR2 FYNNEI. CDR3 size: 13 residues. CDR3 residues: CASVGQINYGYTF. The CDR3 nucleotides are TGTGCCAGCGTTGGACAGATCAACTATGGCTACACCTTC.

The CDR3 DNA is TGTGCCAGCAGCTTAGAACGGGCTACGGGGGAAGAGACCCAGTACTTC. Its translation is CASSLERATGEETQYF. V gene TRBV11-2 combines with J gene TRBJ2-5; the D gene is possibly TRBD2 (6 bases). Germline CDR1 and CDR2: SGHAT and FQNNGV. Trimming pared 0 bases from V and 3 bases from J, leaving 14 bases between. The CDR3 totals 16 residues.

The CDR3 nucleotides read TGTGCCAGCAGTTTATACCCGGGGGAGCAGTACTTC. Protein sequence: CASSLYPGEQYF. V gene TRBV27 combines with J gene TRBJ2-7; TRBD2 might be the D (5 bases). V was clipped by 1 base and J by 7 bases, with 8 bases between them. The CDR3 is 12 amino acids. Looked up from germline, CDR1 is MNHEY and CDR2 is SMNVEV (reference sequence).

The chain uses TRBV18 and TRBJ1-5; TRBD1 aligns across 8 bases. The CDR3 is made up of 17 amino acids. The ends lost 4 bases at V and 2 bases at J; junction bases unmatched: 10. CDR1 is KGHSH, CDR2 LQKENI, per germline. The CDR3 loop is CASSLLQGGGGNQPQHF. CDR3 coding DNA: TGTGCCAGCTCACTCTTACAGGGGGGAGGTGGCAATCAGCCCCAGCATTTT.